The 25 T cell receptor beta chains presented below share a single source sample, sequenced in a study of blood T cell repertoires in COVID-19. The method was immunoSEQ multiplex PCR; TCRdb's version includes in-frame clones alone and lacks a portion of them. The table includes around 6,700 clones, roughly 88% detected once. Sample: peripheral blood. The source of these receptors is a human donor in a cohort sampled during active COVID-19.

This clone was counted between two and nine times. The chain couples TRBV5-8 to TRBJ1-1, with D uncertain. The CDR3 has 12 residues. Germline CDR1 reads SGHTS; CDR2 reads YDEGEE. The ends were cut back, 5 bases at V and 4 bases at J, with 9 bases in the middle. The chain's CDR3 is CASRSASTEAFF. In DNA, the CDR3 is TGTGCCAGCAGAAGCGCCTCCACTGAAGCTTTCTTT.

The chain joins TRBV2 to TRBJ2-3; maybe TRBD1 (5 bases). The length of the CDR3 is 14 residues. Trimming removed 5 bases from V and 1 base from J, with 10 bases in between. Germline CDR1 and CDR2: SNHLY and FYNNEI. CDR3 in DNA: TGTGCCAGCAGTATTCGCAGGGGCACAGATACGCAGTATTTT. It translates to CASSIRRGTDTQYF.

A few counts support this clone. Written as DNA, the CDR3 is TGTGCCAGTGAACCCGGGACAGGGGGTACCAGCGGGACCGCAGATACGCAGTATTTT. It encodes CASEPGTGGTSGTADTQYF. The J gene is TRBJ2-3, the V gene TRBV19; TRBD1 agrees at 11 bases. The CDR3 runs 19 residues. Germline-derived CDR1 and CDR2 are LNHDA and SQIVND (reference sequence). V was clipped by 8 bases and J by 4 bases; unmatched bases: 20.

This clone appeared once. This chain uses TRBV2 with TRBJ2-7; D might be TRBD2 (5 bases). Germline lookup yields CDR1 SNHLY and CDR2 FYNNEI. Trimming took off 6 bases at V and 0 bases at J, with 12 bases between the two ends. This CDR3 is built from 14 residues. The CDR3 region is CASRRTLPSYEQYF. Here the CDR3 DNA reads TGTGCCAGCAGACGGACTTTACCCTCCTACGAGCAGTACTTC.

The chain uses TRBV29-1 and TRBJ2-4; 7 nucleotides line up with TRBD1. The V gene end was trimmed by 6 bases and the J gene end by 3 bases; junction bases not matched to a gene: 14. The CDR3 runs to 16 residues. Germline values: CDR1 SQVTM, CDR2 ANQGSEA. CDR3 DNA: TGCAGCGTCGGAAATCGGGACAGCCAGGACAAAAACATTCAGTACTTC. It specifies CSVGNRDSQDKNIQYF.

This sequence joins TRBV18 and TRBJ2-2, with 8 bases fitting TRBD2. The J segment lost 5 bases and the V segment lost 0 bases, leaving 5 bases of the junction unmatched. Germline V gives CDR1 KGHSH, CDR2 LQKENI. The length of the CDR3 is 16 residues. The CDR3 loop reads CASSPPTGRETGELFF. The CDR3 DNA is TGTGCCAGCTCACCACCGACCGGGAGGGAGACCGGGGAGCTGTTTTTT.

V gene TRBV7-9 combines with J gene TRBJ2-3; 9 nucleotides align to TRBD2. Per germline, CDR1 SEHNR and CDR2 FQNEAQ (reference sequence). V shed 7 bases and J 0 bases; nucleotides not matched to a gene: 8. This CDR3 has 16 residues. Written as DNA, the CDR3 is TGTGCCAGCACCGAGCGGGGGGTGGCTAGCACAGATACGCAGTATTTT. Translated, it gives CASTERGVASTDTQYF.

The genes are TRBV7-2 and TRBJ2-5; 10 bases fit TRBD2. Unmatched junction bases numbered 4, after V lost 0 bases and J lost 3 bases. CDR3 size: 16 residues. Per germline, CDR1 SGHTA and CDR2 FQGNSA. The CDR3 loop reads CASSLASSGGEETQYF. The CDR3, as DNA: TGTGCCAGCAGCTTAGCGTCTAGCGGGGGTGAAGAGACCCAGTACTTC.

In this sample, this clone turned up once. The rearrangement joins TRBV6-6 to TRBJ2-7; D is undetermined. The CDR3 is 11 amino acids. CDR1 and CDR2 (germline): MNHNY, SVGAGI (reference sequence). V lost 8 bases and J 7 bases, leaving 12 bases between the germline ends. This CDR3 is CASRADMEQYF. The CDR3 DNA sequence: TGTGCCAGCCGCGCGGATATGGAGCAGTACTTC.

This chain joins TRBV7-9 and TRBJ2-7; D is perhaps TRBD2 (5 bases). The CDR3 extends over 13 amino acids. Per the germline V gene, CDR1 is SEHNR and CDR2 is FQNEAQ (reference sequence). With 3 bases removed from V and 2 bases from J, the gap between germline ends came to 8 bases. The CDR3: CASSFRDTYEQYF. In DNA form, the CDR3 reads TGTGCCAGCAGCTTCCGGGATACCTACGAGCAGTACTTC.

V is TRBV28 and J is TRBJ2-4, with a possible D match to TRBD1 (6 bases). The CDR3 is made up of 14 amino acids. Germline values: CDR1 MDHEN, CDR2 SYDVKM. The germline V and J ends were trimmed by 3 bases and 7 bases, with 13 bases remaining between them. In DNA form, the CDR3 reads TGTGCCAGCAGTTTGTGGGCGCAGGGGAACATTCAGTACTTC. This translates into CASSLWAQGNIQYF.

The CDR3 bases are TGTGCCAGCTCACCGGTCGCTGGACTAGCTGGCACAGATACGCAGTATTTT. Residues: CASSPVAGLAGTDTQYF. This chain uses TRBV18 with TRBJ2-3; TRBD2 matches at 8 bases. Trimming took 3 bases from V and 1 from J; bases not matched to a gene: 9. Germline V CDR1 and CDR2: KGHSH, LQKENI. The CDR3 extends over 17 amino acids.

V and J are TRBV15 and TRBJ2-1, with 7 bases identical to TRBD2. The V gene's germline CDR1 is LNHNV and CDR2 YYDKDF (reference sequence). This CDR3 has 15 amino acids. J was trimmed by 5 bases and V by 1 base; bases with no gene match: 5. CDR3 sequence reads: CATSRVSGEHNEQFF. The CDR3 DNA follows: TGTGCCACCAGCAGAGTGAGCGGGGAACACAATGAGCAGTTCTTC.

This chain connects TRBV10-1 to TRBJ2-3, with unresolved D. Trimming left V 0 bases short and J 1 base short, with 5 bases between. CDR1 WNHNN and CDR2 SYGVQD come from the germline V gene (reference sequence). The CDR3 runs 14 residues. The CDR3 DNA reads TGCGCCAGCAGTGAGTCCACAGGCACAGATACGCAGTATTTT. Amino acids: CASSESTGTDTQYF.

CDR3 bases: TGTGCCAGCAGTGAACCGGGCAGGGGCCTTGGCTACACCTTC. Residues: CASSEPGRGLGYTF. V usage is TRBV6-1 and J usage is TRBJ1-2; D possibly corresponds to TRBD1 (6 bases). Germline assignment: CDR1 MNHNS and CDR2 SASEGT. The CDR3 runs 14 residues. Trimming took off 2 bases at V and 7 bases at J, with 14 bases between the two ends.

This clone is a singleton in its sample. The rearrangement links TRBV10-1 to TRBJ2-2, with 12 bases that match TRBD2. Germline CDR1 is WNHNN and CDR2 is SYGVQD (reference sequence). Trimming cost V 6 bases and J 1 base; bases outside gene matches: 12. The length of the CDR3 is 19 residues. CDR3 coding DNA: TGCGCCAGCAGACTTCCCACAACTAGCGGGAGGTTGAACACCGGGGAGCTGTTTTTT. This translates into CASRLPTTSGRLNTGELFF.

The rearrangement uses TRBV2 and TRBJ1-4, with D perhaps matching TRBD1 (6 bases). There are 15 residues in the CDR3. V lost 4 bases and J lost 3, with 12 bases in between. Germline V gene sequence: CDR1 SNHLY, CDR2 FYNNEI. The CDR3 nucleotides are TGTGCCAGCAGTGGAGACAGGATTCCTAATGAAAAACTGTTTTTT. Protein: CASSGDRIPNEKLFF.

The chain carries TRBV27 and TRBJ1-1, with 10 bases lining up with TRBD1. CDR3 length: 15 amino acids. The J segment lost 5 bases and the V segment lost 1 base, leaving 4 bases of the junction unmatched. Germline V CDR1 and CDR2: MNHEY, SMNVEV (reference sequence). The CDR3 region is CASSLYPGQGTEAFF. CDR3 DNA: TGTGCCAGCAGTTTATATCCGGGACAGGGGACTGAAGCTTTCTTT.

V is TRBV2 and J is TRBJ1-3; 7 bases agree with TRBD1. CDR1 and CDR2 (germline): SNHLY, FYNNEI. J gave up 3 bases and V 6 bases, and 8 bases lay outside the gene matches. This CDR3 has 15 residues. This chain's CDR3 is CASSETGHSGNTIYF. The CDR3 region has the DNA TGTGCCAGCAGCGAGACAGGGCATAGTGGAAACACCATATATTTT.

The CDR3 region is CASSYTPGQVSYEQYF. The CDR3 DNA reads TGTGCCAGCAGTTACACCCCGGGACAGGTCTCCTACGAGCAGTACTTC. The V call is TRBV6-5, the J call TRBJ2-7; 8 positions agree with TRBD1. There are 16 residues in the CDR3. The V and J ends lost 2 bases and 0 bases, in that order; junction bases with no gene match: 6. Germline V gene data show CDR1 as MNHEY and CDR2 as SVGAGI.

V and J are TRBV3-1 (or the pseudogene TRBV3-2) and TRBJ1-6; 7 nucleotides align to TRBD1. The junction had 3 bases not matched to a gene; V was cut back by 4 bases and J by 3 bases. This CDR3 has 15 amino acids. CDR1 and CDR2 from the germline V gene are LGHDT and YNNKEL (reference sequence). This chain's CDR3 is CASSPPGGYNSPLHF. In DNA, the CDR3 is TGTGCCAGCAGCCCCCCAGGGGGCTATAATTCACCCCTCCACTTT.

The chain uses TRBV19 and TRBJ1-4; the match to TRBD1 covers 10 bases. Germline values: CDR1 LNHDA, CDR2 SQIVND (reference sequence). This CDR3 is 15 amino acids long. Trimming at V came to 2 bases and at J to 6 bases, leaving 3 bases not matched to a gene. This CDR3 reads CASSITGTGDEKLFF. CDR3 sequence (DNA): TGTGCCAGTAGTATAACCGGGACAGGGGATGAAAAACTGTTTTTT.

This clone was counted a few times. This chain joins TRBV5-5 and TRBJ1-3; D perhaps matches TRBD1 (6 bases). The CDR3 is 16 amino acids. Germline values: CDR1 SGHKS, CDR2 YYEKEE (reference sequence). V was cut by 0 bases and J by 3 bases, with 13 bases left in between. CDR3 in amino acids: CASSLGTGLGGNTIYF. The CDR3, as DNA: TGTGCCAGCAGCTTGGGTACAGGGTTGGGTGGAAACACCATATATTTT.

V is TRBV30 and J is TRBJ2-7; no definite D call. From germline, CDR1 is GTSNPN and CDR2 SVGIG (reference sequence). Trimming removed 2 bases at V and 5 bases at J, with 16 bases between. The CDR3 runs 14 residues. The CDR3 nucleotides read TGTGCCTGGAGTAAGGTCAGACTTGGAAACGAGCAGTACTTC. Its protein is CAWSKVRLGNEQYF.

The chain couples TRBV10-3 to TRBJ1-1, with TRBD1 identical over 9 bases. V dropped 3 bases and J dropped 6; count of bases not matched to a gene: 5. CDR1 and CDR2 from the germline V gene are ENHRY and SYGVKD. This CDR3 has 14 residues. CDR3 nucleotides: TGTGCCATCAGTGACCCCGGGACAGGGTCTGAAGCTTTCTTT. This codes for CAISDPGTGSEAFF.